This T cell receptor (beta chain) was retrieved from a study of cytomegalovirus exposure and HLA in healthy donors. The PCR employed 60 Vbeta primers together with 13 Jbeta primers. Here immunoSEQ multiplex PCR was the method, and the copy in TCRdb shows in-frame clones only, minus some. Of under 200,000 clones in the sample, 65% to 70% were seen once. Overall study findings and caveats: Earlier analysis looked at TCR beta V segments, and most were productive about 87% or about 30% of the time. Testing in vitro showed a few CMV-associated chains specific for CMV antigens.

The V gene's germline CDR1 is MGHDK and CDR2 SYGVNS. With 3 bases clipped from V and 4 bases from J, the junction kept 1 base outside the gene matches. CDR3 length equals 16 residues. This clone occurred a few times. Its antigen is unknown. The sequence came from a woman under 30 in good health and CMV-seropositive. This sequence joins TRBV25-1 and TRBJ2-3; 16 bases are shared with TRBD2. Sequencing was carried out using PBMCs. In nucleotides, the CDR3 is TGTGCCAGCAGTGAGGGACTAGCGGGGGGGTCAGATACGCAGTATTTT. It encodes CASSEGLAGGSDTQYF.